The source of this TCR beta chain is a study of cytomegalovirus exposure and HLA in healthy donors. In its sample, this clone was seen once. Its antigen is unidentified. PCR involved 60 Vbeta and 13 Jbeta primers. Original data processing: Around 9.9 million shared chains were among the 60 million to 80 million unique TCR beta chains that a later analysis counted. Produced via immunoSEQ multiplex PCR; TCRdb's table is partial and in-frame only. That table furnishes V, J and clone size, whereas the DNA furnished D and trimming. The sample holds about 120,000 clones, about four fifths seen once. Germline values: CDR1 MNHNS, CDR2 SASEGT. The CDR3 loop spans 14 amino acids. The germline V and J ends were trimmed by 2 bases and 2 bases, with 10 bases remaining between them. Study-wide findings and caveats: Analysis was performed later, and it showed HLA-associated TCR beta chains to be more clonally expanded than equally common others. Most TCR sequences were uncommon, yet certain public TCRs appeared in many donors.

The receptor's source is a woman in her 40s in good health and CMV-seropositive. The chain joins TRBV6-1 to TRBJ2-7; perhaps TRBD2 as D (6 bases). The sample taken for sequencing was PBMCs. The CDR3 DNA reads TGTGCCAGCAGTGAATCCGGGAGAACCTACGAGCAGTACTTC. This sequence encodes CASSESGRTYEQYF.